Below, 9 T cell receptor beta chains from the same sample are listed, as sequenced in a study of T cell changes during pregnancy in multiple sclerosis. Here immunoSEQ multiplex PCR was the method, and the copy in TCRdb shows in-frame clones only, minus some. The sample has about 68,000 clones, about nine tenths seen once; the top ten hold around 1.5%. The material was peripheral blood, obtained in the third trimester of pregnancy. The receptors derive from a female donor with multiple sclerosis, enrolled in a pregnancy study.

This rearrangement joins TRBV7-9 to TRBJ2-5, with TRBD1 matching over 8 bases. J was trimmed by 2 bases and V by 5 bases; bases with no gene match: 4. CDR3 size: 14 residues. Germline CDR1 and CDR2: SEHNR and FQNEAQ (reference sequence). The CDR3, as DNA: TGTGCCAGCAGCCGTGACAGGGGTCAAGAGACCCAGTACTTC. Residues: CASSRDRGQETQYF. The full variable domain, completed using reference TRBV7-9 and TRBJ2-5, is DTGVSQNPRHKITKRGQNVTFRCDPISEHNRLYWYRQTLGQGPEFLTYFQNEAQLEKSRLLSDRFSAERPKGSFSTLEIQRTEQGDSAMYLCASSRDRGQETQYFGPGTRLLVL.

CDR3 amino acids: CASSEISGSWVEQYF. The CDR3 nucleotides are TGTGCCAGCAGTGAGATCAGCGGGAGTTGGGTCGAGCAGTACTTC. The V call is TRBV6-1, the J call TRBJ2-7, with TRBD2 identical over 8 bases. The CDR3 length is 15 residues. J lost 6 bases, V lost 3 bases, and 10 bases had no gene match. The V gene's germline CDR1 is MNHNS and CDR2 SASEGT.

This chain connects TRBV15 to TRBJ1-1; 9 bases are shared with TRBD1. Germline V gene sequence: CDR1 LNHNV, CDR2 YYDKDF (reference sequence). V trimming: 7 bases; J trimming: 0 bases; junction bases outside the gene matches: 9. The CDR3 consists of 16 residues. The CDR3 nucleotides read TGTGCCACCACCCTGGACAGGGGCCCCATGAACACTGAAGCTTTCTTT. Translating gives CATTLDRGPMNTEAFF.

This rearrangement joins TRBV2 to TRBJ1-1, with D perhaps matching TRBD1 (6 bases). Germline V gene data show CDR1 as SNHLY and CDR2 as FYNNEI. This CDR3 region has 15 residues. V lost 4 bases and J 7 bases, leaving 19 bases between the germline ends. CDR3 sequence: CASSVWAGAVGEAFF. The CDR3 DNA reads TGTGCCAGCAGTGTTTGGGCGGGGGCAGTTGGTGAAGCTTTCTTT.

This clone was detected once. The chain links TRBV5-4 to TRBJ2-5; 7 nucleotides match TRBD1. Germline CDR1 reads SGHNT; CDR2 reads YYREEE (reference sequence). The CDR3 extends over 14 amino acids. The V and J ends lost 3 bases and 1 base, in that order; junction bases with no gene match: 3. CDR3 residues: CASSSGTAQETQYF. Here the CDR3 DNA reads TGTGCCAGCAGCTCCGGGACAGCCCAAGAGACCCAGTACTTC.

The V gene is TRBV5-4, the J gene TRBJ2-7, with 11 bases identical to TRBD2. Per germline, CDR1 SGHNT and CDR2 YYREEE (reference sequence). V shed 4 bases, J shed 4 bases, and the junction held 7 bases outside the gene matches. The CDR3 length is 15 residues. CDR3 bases: TGTGCCAGCAGCGCCGCTAGCGGGGGGATATACGAGCAGTACTTC. Its translation: CASSAASGGIYEQYF.

The rearrangement joins TRBV5-1 to TRBJ1-1, with TRBD1 matching 11 bases. This CDR3 contains 16 residues. J lost 6 bases, V lost 2 bases, and 9 bases had no gene match. Per germline, CDR1 SGHRS and CDR2 YFSETQ. The CDR3 DNA reads as TGCGCCAGCAGCTTTTCGGGACAGGGGGTGGAGGCTGAAGCTTTCTTT. It codes for CASSFSGQGVEAEAFF.

V is TRBV2 and J is TRBJ1-5, with 7 bases matching TRBD1. This CDR3 comprises 16 residues. J lost 1 base, V lost 7 bases, and 10 bases had no gene match. Germline V gene sequence: CDR1 SNHLY, CDR2 FYNNEI. This CDR3 reads CASKESTGASNQPQHF. The CDR3 region has the DNA TGTGCCAGCAAGGAAAGCACAGGGGCGAGCAATCAGCCCCAGCATTTT.

The chain employs TRBV7-9 and TRBJ2-1; D unclear. Trimming took 0 bases from V and 6 from J, leaving 9 bases between them. Germline V gene sequence: CDR1 SEHNR, CDR2 FQNEAQ (reference sequence). This CDR3 is 14 amino acids long. CDR3 residues: CASSLAASGNEQFF. As DNA, the CDR3 is TGTGCCAGCAGCTTAGCAGCGTCGGGCAATGAGCAGTTCTTC.